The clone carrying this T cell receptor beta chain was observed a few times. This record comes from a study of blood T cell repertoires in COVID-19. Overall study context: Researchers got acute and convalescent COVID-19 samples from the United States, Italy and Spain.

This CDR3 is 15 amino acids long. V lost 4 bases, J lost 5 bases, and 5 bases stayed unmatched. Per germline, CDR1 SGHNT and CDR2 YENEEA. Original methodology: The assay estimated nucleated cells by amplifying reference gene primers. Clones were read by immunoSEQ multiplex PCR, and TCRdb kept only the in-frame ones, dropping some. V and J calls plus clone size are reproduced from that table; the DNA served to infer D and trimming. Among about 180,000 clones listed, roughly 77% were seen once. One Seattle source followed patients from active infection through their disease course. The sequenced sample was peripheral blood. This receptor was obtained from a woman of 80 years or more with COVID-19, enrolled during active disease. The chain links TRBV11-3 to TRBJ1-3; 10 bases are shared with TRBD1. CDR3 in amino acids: CASSSGTGERNTIYF. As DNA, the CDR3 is TGTGCCAGCAGCTCCGGGACAGGGGAGAGAAACACCATATATTTT.